Following are 6 T cell receptor beta chains from one sample sequenced in a study of cytomegalovirus exposure and HLA in healthy donors. Vbeta (60) and Jbeta (13) primers were used in the PCR. TCRdb's copy holds only in-frame clones and misses some; the assay was immunoSEQ multiplex PCR. The sample has approximately 140,000 clones, about three quarters seen once. Specimen: PBMCs. These receptors were collected from a woman between 40 and 55 years old in good health and CMV-seronegative.

This sequence joins TRBV27 and TRBJ2-3; D gene ambiguous. The V and J ends lost 2 bases and 3 bases respectively, with 15 bases between them. Germline CDR1 reads MNHEY; CDR2 reads SMNVEV (reference sequence). This CDR3 comprises 16 residues. CDR3 bases: TGTGCCAGCAGTTTAAGAGCCCCGGCAGGAACAGATACGCAGTATTTT. This sequence encodes CASSLRAPAGTDTQYF.

CDR3 residues: CASSEVRVRSGEKLFF. The CDR3 coding sequence is TGTGCCAGCAGTGAAGTGAGGGTCAGGTCTGGTGAAAAACTGTTTTTT. The chain links TRBV6-1 to TRBJ1-4; D is ambiguous. The germline gives CDR1 MNHNS, CDR2 SASEGT. The CDR3 sequence is 16 residues long. The V gene lost 1 base and the J gene lost 7 bases, with 16 bases spanning the gap.

This rearrangement joins TRBV10-3 to TRBJ1-6; D gene uncertain. From germline, CDR1 is ENHRY and CDR2 SYGVKD. V lost 2 bases and J 10 bases, leaving 12 bases between the germline ends. The CDR3 extends over 14 amino acids. CDR3 protein: CAISETGIPSPLHF. In nucleotides, the CDR3 is TGTGCCATCAGTGAGACCGGGATACCCTCACCCCTCCACTTT.

The rearrangement links TRBV28 to TRBJ2-3; 7 bases map to TRBD2. J lost 3 bases, V lost 6 bases, and 6 bases had no gene match. This CDR3 spans 14 amino acids. The germline V gene has CDR1 MDHEN and CDR2 SYDVKM. The CDR3, as DNA: TGTGCCAGCAGGCGGGGGTTTGGGACAGATACGCAGTATTTT. This sequence encodes CASRRGFGTDTQYF. Full variable domain (remainder filled in from reference TRBV28 and TRBJ2-3): DVKVTQSSRYLVKRTGEKVFLECVQDMDHENMFWYRQDPGLGLRLIYFSYDVKMKEKGDIPEGYSVSREKKERFSLILESASTNQTSMYLCASRRGFGTDTQYFGPGTRLTVL.

The chain couples TRBV4-2 to TRBJ2-2, with 7 bases that match TRBD2. This CDR3 comprises 16 residues. In germline, CDR1 is LGHNA, CDR2 YNFKEQ. Trimming at V came to 4 bases and at J to 0 bases, leaving 5 bases not matched to a gene. The CDR3 here is CASSREGNSNTGELFF. In DNA form, the CDR3 reads TGTGCCAGCAGCCGGGAGGGGAATTCGAACACCGGGGAGCTGTTTTTT.

This clone was seen just once. The chain is built from TRBV28 and TRBJ2-1; TRBD1 agrees at 9 bases. The CDR3 consists of 18 residues. With V trimmed by 3 bases and J by 4 bases, 13 bases remained unmatched. CDR1 is MDHEN, CDR2 SYDVKM, per germline. The CDR3 sequence is CASSFASLGQGEYNEQFF. The CDR3 nucleotides are TGTGCCAGCAGTTTTGCCTCCTTGGGACAGGGAGAGTACAATGAGCAGTTCTTC.